The clone carrying this T cell receptor (beta chain) appeared many times. Its antigen is unidentified. Per germline, CDR1 SGHRS and CDR2 YFSETQ. The CDR3 length is 14 residues. Trimming stripped 0 bases from V and 4 bases from J, with 10 bases between. The data are from a study of T cells after yellow fever vaccination. Study-level points and caveats: Abundant bulk-population clonotypes could contaminate the FACS-sorted repertoires.

TCRdb redid the calling of the 5' RACE reads with MiXCR, one entry per CDR3 protein. Altogether hundreds of thousands of distinct CDR3 sequences are present, around 3.9% being singletons, with the ten largest covering around 20%. The rearrangement joins TRBV5-1 to TRBJ2-5; TRBD2 is a possible D gene (6 bases). The source material was PBMCs, sampled on the day of the yellow fever booster vaccination. This receptor was obtained from a man younger than 30 who received the YFV17D yellow fever vaccine. The CDR3 DNA reads as TGCGCCAGCAGCTTGGCCTGGCGGGGAGAGACCCAGTACTTC. Protein: CASSLAWRGETQYF. Combining the CDR3 with reference TRBV5-1 and TRBJ2-5 gives the whole variable domain KAGVTQTPRYLIKTRGQQVTLSCSPISGHRSVSWYQQTPGQGLQFLFEYFSETQRNKGNFPGRFSGRQFSNSRSEMNVSTLELGDSALYLCASSLAWRGETQYFGPGTRLLVL.